The rows below give T cell receptor beta chains drawn from one sample of a study of shared clonotypes between healthy human individuals. Profiling relied on immunoSEQ multiplex PCR, and the TCRdb table lists in-frame clones only, not all of them. The sample shows about 2.5 million clones, about 90% of them seen only once. Sequencing was carried out using naive CD4+ T cells from PBMCs. These receptor sequences come from a man aged 18 to 29 in good health. Some clones in this sample may be carry-over from other donors' samples. CDR3s include the opening cysteine and the closing phenylalanine or tryptophan. Fields, in order: J gene, D gene, CDR3 length, clone size, V gene, CDR3 DNA, CDR3 protein. The D gene is left open where the match is weak. Some rows mark clone size as missing; the rest say once, few, many or name a class of expanded clone.

>TRBJ1-5|NA|16|NA|TRBV7-9
TGTGCCAGCAGCTTAGGGGCGGGGGCATCAAGACAGCCCCAGCATTTT
CASSLGAGASRQPQHF
>TRBJ2-7|TRBD2|14|NA|TRBV18
TGTGCCAGCTCACCAGCTGCGGGAGCTGACGAGCAGTACTTC
CASSPAAGADEQYF
>TRBJ1-1|TRBD1|16|NA|TRBV5-4
TGTGCCAGCAGCCCCACACAGGGGAAGGGGAACACTGAAGCTTTCTTT
CASSPTQGKGNTEAFF
>TRBJ1-1|NA|14|NA|TRBV5-8
TGTGCCAGCAGCCTTCAGGGGTTTGGCACTGAAGCTTTCTTT
CASSLQGFGTEAFF
>TRBJ1-4|NA|16|NA|TRBV30
TGTGCCTGGAGTGCCTCAAGGTCCTTCCCGTATGAAAAACTGTTTTTT
CAWSASRSFPYEKLFF
>TRBJ1-5|NA|13|once|TRBV30
TGTGCCTGGAGTGAATACCCCGGGGTGTCCCAGCATTTT
CAWSEYPGVSQHF
>TRBJ2-1|TRBD2|16|NA|TRBV7-2
TGTGCCAGCAGCCCACCTCTAGCGGGAGTCTACAATGAGCAGTTCTTC
CASSPPLAGVYNEQFF
>TRBJ1-5|NA|13|NA|TRBV25-1
TGTGCCAGCAGTGAATTTGGCAATCAGCCCCAGCATTTT
CASSEFGNQPQHF
>TRBJ2-3|NA|17|NA|TRBV7-9
TGTGCCAGCAGCCCCCTGGGGAGCGGGTGGGGCACAGATACGCAGTATTTT
CASSPLGSGWGTDTQYF
>TRBJ2-5|TRBD2|14|NA|TRBV15
TGTGCCACCAGCAGAGATACTAGCGTGCCGACCCAGTACTTC
CATSRDTSVPTQYF
>TRBJ1-1|NA|14|NA|TRBV5-4
TGTGCCAGCAGCACACCGGGTTCGAACACTGAAGCTTTCTTT
CASSTPGSNTEAFF
>TRBJ1-2|NA|14|NA|TRBV5-6
TGTGCCAGCAGCATCGGGACTCCTAACTATGGCTACACCTTC
CASSIGTPNYGYTF
>TRBJ2-3|NA|14|NA|TRBV6-4
TGTGCCAGCAGTGTCCGATACCGCACAGATACGCAGTATTTT
CASSVRYRTDTQYF
>TRBJ2-1|NA|15|NA|TRBV28
TGTGCCAGCAGTCCCCGGGACTTCAATCACAATGAGCAGTTCTTC
CASSPRDFNHNEQFF
>TRBJ2-3|TRBD2|16|NA|TRBV7-2
TGTGCCAGCAGCTTAGGACTAGCGGGAGGCGCAGATACGCAGTATTTT
CASSLGLAGGADTQYF
>TRBJ1-5|NA|13|NA|TRBV30
TGTGCCTGGACCCTAGGGGGTAATCAGCCCCAGCATTTT
CAWTLGGNQPQHF
>TRBJ1-4|NA|16|NA|TRBV5-8
TGTGCCAGCAGCTTGGGGGGGGCATTAACTAATGAAAAACTGTTTTTT
CASSLGGALTNEKLFF
>TRBJ2-3|NA|16|NA|TRBV5-6
TGTGCCAGCAGCTTGAAAAGGACAGCCTCCACAGATACGCAGTATTTT
CASSLKRTASTDTQYF
>TRBJ2-4|NA|12|once|TRBV7-8
TGTGCCAGCAGCCCCCGAGTGAGCATTCAGTACTTC
CASSPRVSIQYF
>TRBJ2-3|NA|17|NA|TRBV7-7
TGTGCCAGCAGCTTAGCCGAAGGGGGGCTTAGCACAGATACGCAGTATTTT
CASSLAEGGLSTDTQYF
>TRBJ2-5|TRBD1|15|NA|TRBV6-6
TGTGCCAGCAGTCACCGGGACAGGGTTCAAGAGACCCAGTACTTC
CASSHRDRVQETQYF
>TRBJ1-5|NA|13|once|TRBV5-8
TGTGCCAGCAGCTGGGACTCCAATCAGCCCCAGCATTTT
CASSWDSNQPQHF
>TRBJ2-7|NA|14|once|TRBV9
TGTGCCAGCAGCTCAACCGGGTTCCCCAACGAGCAGTACTTC
CASSSTGFPNEQYF
>TRBJ2-7|TRBD2|14|NA|TRBV6-1
TGTGCCAGTATGGGACTAGCGGGACCCTACGAGCAGTACTTC
CASMGLAGPYEQYF
>TRBJ2-1|TRBD2|13|NA|TRBV2
TGTGCCAGCAGTGAATGGGCGGGAGGTGAGCAGTTCTTC
CASSEWAGGEQFF
>TRBJ2-3|TRBD2|16|NA|TRBV6-5
TGTGCCAGCAGTTCCACTAGCGGTCCTCTGGTAGATACGCAGTATTTT
CASSSTSGPLVDTQYF